The sequence of this T cell receptor beta chain was determined in a study of blood T cell repertoires in COVID-19. The overall study: What the recovered Cohort 3 donors had was two negative PCRs, clearance, or symptom resolution. The United States, Italy and Spain supplied acute and convalescent COVID-19 samples.

Sequencing was performed with immunoSEQ multiplex PCR; in TCRdb, only in-frame clones are kept and a portion is missing. The sample lists roughly 200,000 clones, 85% to 90% occurring once. This CDR3 spans 14 amino acids. From germline, CDR1 is LNHNV and CDR2 YYDKDF (reference sequence). The V end was cut by 3 bases, the J end by 5 bases, with 10 bases between. Everyone who took part was roughly 18 to 89 years old, and they came from about two dozen US areas. V gene TRBV15 combines with J gene TRBJ1-4; TRBD1 is a possible D gene (6 bases). Input material: PBMCs or T cells enriched from blood (not recorded which). The TCR originated in a middle-aged woman in a cohort exposed to, infected with or recovered from COVID-19 (not recorded which). The CDR3 sequence is CATSSQGFNEKLFF. CDR3 bases: TGTGCCACCAGCAGTCAGGGGTTCAATGAAAAACTGTTTTTT. Combining the CDR3 with reference TRBV15 and TRBJ1-4 gives the whole variable domain DAMVIQNPRYQVTQFGKPVTLSCSQTLNHNVMYWYQQKSSQAPKLLFHYYDKDFNNEADTPDNFQSRRPNTSFCFLDIRSPGLGDTAMYLCATSSQGFNEKLFFGSGTQLSVL.